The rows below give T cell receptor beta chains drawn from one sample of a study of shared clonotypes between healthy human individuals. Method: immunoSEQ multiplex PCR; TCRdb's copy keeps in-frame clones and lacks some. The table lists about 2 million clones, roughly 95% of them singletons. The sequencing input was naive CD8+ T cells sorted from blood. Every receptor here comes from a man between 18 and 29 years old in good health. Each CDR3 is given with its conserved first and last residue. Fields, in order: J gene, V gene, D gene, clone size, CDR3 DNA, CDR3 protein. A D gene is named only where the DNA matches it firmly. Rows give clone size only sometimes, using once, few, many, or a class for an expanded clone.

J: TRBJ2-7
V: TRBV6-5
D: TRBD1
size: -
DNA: TGTGCCAGCAGTTACACGGGGACAGGCGGCGAGCAGTACTTC
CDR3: CASSYTGTGGEQYF

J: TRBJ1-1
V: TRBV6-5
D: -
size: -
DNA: TGTGCCAGCAGTTACTCGGTCCGGTCCACTGAAGCTTTCTTT
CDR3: CASSYSVRSTEAFF

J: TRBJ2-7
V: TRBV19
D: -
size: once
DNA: TGTGCCAGTAGTATAGATCTCCGGGGGCCCTACGAGCAGTACTTC
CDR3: CASSIDLRGPYEQYF

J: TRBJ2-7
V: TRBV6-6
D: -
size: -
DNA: TGTGCCAGCAGTTACCCGGAATCGCTCGAGCAGTACTTC
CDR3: CASSYPESLEQYF

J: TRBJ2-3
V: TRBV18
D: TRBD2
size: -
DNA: TGTGCCAGCTCACCCCCGACTAGAGCGGGGGGGGTCACAGATACGCAGTATTTT
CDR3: CASSPPTRAGGVTDTQYF

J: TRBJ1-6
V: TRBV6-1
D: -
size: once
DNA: TGTGCCAGCAGCCCGGACGGGATGTCTAATTCACCCCTCCACTTT
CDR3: CASSPDGMSNSPLHF

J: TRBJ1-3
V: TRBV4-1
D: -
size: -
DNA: TGCGCCAGCAGCCAAGACCTCGCGGTCGGAAACACCATATATTTT
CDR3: CASSQDLAVGNTIYF

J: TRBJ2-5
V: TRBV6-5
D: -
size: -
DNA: TGTGCCAGCAAGGGGGGGCAAGAGACCCAGTACTTC
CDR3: CASKGGQETQYF

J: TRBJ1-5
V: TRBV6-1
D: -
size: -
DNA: TGTGCCAGCATTAACCGGAGGGCGAGCAATCAGCCCCAGCATTTT
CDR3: CASINRRASNQPQHF

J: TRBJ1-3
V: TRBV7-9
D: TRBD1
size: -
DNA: TGTGCCAGCAGCCCCCAGGACAGGGGGCCTGGAAACACCATATATTTT
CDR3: CASSPQDRGPGNTIYF

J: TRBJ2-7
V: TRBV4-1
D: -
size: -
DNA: TGCGCCAGCAGCCAAGGTCCCCTCGGTCCCCTATCCTACGAGCAGTACTTC
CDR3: CASSQGPLGPLSYEQYF

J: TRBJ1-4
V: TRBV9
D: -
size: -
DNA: TGTGCCAGCAGCGTAGAAGGGCAGGCTAATGAAAAACTGTTTTTT
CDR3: CASSVEGQANEKLFF

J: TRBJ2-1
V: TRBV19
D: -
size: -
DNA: TGTGCCAGTAGTTTAGCACAGTACAATGAGCAGTTCTTC
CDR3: CASSLAQYNEQFF

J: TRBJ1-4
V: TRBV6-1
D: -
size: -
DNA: TGTGCCAGCAGTGAAGCGCTTTGGGGCTCAACTAATGAAAAACTGTTTTTT
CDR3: CASSEALWGSTNEKLFF

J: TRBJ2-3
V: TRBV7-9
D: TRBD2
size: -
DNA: TGTGCCAGCAGCCCAAAAGCGGGAGACACAGATACGCAGTATTTT
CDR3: CASSPKAGDTDTQYF

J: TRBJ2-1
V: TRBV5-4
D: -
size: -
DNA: TGTGCCAGCAGCTTGGTGGGGGGCCCTCACAATGAGCAGTTCTTC
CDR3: CASSLVGGPHNEQFF

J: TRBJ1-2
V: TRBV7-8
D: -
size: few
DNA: TGTGCCAGCAGCTTAGATGGGGGATATGGCTACACCTTC
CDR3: CASSLDGGYGYTF

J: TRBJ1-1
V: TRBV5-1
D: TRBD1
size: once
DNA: TGCGCCAGCAGGATTCACCCGGGACAGGGGGCGGACACTGAAGCTTTCTTT
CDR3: CASRIHPGQGADTEAFF

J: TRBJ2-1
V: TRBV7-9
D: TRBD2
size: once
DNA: TGTGCCAGCAGCCCACCACTAGCGGGGGATGACAATGAGCAGTTCTTC
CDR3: CASSPPLAGDDNEQFF

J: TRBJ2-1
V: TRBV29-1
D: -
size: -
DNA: TGCAGCGTTGAAGGAATATCTTATGAGCAGTTCTTC
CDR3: CSVEGISYEQFF

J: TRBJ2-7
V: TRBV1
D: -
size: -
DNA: TGCACCAGCAGCCAAACCGGGACTAGCGGGAGGGGGGGCTCCTACGAGCAGTACTTC
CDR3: CTSSQTGTSGRGGSYEQYF

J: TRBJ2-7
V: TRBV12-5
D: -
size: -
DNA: TGTGCTAGTGGTTACCAGGGATACGAGCAGTACTTC
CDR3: CASGYQGYEQYF

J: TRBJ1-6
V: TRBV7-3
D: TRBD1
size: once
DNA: TGTGCCAGCAGCTTAGAAGCAAGGACAGGTGGTTCACCCCTCCACTTT
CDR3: CASSLEARTGGSPLHF

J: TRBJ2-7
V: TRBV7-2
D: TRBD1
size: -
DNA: TGTGCCAGCAGCAATGGGTTCGGGACAGGGAGCTACGAGCAGTACTTC
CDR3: CASSNGFGTGSYEQYF

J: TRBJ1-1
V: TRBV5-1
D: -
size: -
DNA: TGCGCCAGCAGCTTGGGACAGGCCACTGAAGCTTTCTTT
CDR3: CASSLGQATEAFF

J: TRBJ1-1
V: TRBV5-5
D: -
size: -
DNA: TGTGCCAGCAGCCGCATTAACACTGAAGCTTTCTTT
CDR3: CASSRINTEAFF

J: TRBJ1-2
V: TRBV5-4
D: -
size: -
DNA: TGTGCCAGCAGCTTGCATGGAGGGTATGGCTACACCTTC
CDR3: CASSLHGGYGYTF

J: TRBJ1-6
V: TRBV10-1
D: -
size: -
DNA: TGCGCCAGCAGACAGACAAATTCACCCCTCCACTTT
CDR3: CASRQTNSPLHF

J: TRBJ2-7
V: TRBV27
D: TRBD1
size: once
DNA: TGTGCCAGCAGCAGTGTTGGGACAGGTACCTACGAGCAGTACTTC
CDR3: CASSSVGTGTYEQYF

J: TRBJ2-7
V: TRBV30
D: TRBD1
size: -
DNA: TGTGCCTGGAATTACGTGGACAGGGGCTACGAGCAGTACTTC
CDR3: CAWNYVDRGYEQYF

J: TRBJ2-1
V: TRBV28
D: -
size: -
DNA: TGTGCCAGCCATGAGGGGGGTTACAATGAGCAGTTCTTC
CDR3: CASHEGGYNEQFF

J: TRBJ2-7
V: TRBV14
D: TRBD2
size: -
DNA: TGTGCCAGCAGCACGGGACTAGCGGTAAACTACGAGCAGTACTTC
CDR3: CASSTGLAVNYEQYF

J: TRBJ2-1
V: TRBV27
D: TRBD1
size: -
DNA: TGTGCCAGCAGTCCGGGACAGGGGCTGATGGAGCAGTTCTTC
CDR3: CASSPGQGLMEQFF

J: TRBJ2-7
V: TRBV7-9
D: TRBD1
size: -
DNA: TGTGCCAGCAGCAACGGACAGGAAGGAGCCTACGAGCAGTACTTC
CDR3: CASSNGQEGAYEQYF

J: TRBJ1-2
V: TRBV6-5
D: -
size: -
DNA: TGTGCCAGCAGTTATGCGGGGGAGAGCTATGGCTACACCTTC
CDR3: CASSYAGESYGYTF

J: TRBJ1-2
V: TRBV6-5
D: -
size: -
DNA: TGTGCCAGCAGTTACGCAGGGCCAAATGGCTACACCTTC
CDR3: CASSYAGPNGYTF

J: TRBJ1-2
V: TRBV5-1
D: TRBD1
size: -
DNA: TGCGCCAGCAGCTTGGATGGGACAGGCTATGGCTACACCTTC
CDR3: CASSLDGTGYGYTF

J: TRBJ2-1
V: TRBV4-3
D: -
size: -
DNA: TGCGCCAGCAGCCAAGATGGGGCGGGGAGCTCCTACAATGAGCAGTTCTTC
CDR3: CASSQDGAGSSYNEQFF

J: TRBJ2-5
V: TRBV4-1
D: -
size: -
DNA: TGCGCCAGCAGCCAAGTAGCAGGGTCGGCGGGGCGAGAGACCCAGTACTTC
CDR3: CASSQVAGSAGRETQYF

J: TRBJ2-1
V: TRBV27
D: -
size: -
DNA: TGTGCCAGCAGTTTATCCCCCGGAGCGGCTAGCTCCTACAATGAGCAGTTCTTC
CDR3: CASSLSPGAASSYNEQFF

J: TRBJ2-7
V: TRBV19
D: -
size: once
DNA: TGTGCCAGTAGTATAGGAACTCTGAGCTCCTACGAGCAGTACTTC
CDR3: CASSIGTLSSYEQYF

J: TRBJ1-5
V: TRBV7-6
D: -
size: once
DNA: TGTGCCAGCAGCCGTCTTGGGAACCGAAGCCTGAGGCCCGGGAGCAATCAGCCCCAGCATTTT
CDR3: CASSRLGNRSLRPGSNQPQHF

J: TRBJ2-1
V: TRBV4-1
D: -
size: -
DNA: TGCGCCAGCAGCCAAGTGCACGGTGCGCATGAGCAGTTCTTC
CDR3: CASSQVHGAHEQFF

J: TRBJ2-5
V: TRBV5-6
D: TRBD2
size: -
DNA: TGTGCCAGCAGCTTGGCCTCAGCGGGAGGAGAGACCCAGTACTTC
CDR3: CASSLASAGGETQYF

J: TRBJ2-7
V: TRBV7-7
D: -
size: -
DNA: TGTGCTAGCAGCTTAGAACCCGGTGGGGATTACGAGCAGTACTTC
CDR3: CASSLEPGGDYEQYF

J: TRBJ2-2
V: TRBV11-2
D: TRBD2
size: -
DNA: TGTGCCAGCAGAGGACTAGCGGGCGCCGGGGAGCTGTTTTTT
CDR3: CASRGLAGAGELFF

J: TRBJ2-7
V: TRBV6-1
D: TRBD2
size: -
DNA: TGTGCCAGCGCGGGGGGCACCTACGAGCAGTACTTC
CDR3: CASAGGTYEQYF

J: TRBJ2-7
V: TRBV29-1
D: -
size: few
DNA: TGCAGCGTTGAAGCCCCGAACTACGAGCAGTACTTC
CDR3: CSVEAPNYEQYF

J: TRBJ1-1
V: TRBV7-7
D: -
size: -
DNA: TGTGCTAGCAGCTTAGGCGTAGGGGGGAACACTGAAGCTTTCTTT
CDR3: CASSLGVGGNTEAFF

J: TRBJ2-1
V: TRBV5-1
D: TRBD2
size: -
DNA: TGCGCCCGCAGCTTGAGGGCTAGCGGGGGGTACAATGAGCAGTTCTTC
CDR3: CARSLRASGGYNEQFF

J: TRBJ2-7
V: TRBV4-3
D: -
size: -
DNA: TGCGCCAGCAGCCAAGTTTTCTCGGGAGAGGTCCCCGAGCAGTACTTC
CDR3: CASSQVFSGEVPEQYF

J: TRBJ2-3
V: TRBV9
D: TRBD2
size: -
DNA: TGTGCCAGCAGCTCTAGCGGGAGGGAGGATACGCAGTATTTT
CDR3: CASSSSGREDTQYF

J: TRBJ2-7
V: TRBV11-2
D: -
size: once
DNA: TGTGCCAGCAGCTTAGATGCAGGGATCGACGAGCAGTACTTC
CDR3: CASSLDAGIDEQYF

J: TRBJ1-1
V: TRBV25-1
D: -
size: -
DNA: TGTGCCAGCAGTGAAGGGTTCAACACTGAAGCTTTCTTT
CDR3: CASSEGFNTEAFF

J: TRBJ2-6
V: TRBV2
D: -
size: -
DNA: TGTGCCAGCAGAGAACTGGACGGGAGCTCTGGGGCCAACGTCCTGACTTTC
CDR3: CASRELDGSSGANVLTF